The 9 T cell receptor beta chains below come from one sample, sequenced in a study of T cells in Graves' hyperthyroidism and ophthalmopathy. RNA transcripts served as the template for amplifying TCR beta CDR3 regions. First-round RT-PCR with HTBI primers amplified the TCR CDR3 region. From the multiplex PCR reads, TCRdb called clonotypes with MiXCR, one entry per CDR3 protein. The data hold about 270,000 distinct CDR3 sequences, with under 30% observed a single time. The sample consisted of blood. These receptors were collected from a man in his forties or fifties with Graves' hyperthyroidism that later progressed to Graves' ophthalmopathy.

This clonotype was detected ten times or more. The CDR3 DNA reads TGTGCCAGCAGCCAGGACCCGGGCTGGAGCACTGAAGCTTTCTTT. This codes for CASSQDPGWSTEAFF. This sequence joins TRBV14 and TRBJ1-1; D unclear. V lost 3 bases and J 4 bases, leaving 15 bases between the germline ends. This CDR3 has 15 amino acids. Germline V gene sequence: CDR1 SGHDN, CDR2 FVKESK.

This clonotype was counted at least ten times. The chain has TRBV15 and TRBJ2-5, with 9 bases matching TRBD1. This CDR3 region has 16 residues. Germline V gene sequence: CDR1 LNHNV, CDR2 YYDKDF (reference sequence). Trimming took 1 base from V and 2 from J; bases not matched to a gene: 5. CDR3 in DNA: TGTGCCACCAGCAGAGTCGGGACAGGGAGGCAAGAGACCCAGTACTTC. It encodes CATSRVGTGRQETQYF.

CDR3 bases: TGTGCCAGCAGTTCCGGACAGGGGGGACGTACTGAAGCTTTCTTT. This codes for CASSSGQGGRTEAFF. The rearrangement links TRBV12-3 or TRBV12-4 to TRBJ1-1; 10 bases line up with TRBD1. The ends lost 4 bases at V and 5 bases at J; junction bases unmatched: 7. The CDR3 covers 15 residues.

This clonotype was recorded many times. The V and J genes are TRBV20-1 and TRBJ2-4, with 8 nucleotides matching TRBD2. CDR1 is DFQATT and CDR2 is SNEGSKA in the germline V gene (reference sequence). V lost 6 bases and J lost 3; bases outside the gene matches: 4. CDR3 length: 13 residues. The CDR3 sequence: CSAPAGVKNIQYF. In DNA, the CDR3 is TGCAGTGCCCCAGCGGGAGTCAAAAACATTCAGTACTTC.

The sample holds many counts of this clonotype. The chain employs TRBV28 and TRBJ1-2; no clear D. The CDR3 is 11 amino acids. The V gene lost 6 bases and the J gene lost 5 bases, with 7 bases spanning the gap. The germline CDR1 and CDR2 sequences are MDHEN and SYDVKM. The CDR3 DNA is TGTGCCAGCAGCTCCCTATATGGCTACACCTTC. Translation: CASSSLYGYTF.

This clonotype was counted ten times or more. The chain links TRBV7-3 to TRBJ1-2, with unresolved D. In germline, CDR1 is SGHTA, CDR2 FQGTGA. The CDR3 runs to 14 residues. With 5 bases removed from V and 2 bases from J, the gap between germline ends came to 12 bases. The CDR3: CASSLDPRNYGYTF. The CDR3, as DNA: TGTGCCAGCAGCCTTGACCCAAGGAACTATGGCTACACCTTC.

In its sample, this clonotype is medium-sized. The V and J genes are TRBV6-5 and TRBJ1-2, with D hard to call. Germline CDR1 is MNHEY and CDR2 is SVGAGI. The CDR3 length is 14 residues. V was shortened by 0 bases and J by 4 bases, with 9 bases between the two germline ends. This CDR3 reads CASSYSASTYGYTF. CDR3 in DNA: TGTGCCAGCAGTTACTCTGCGTCCACCTATGGCTACACCTTC.

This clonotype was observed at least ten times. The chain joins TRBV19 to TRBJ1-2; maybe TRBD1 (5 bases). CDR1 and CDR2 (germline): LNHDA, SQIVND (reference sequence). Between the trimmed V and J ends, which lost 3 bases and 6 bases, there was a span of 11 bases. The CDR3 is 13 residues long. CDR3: CASSIPGTHGYTF. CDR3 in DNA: TGTGCCAGTAGTATTCCCGGGACTCATGGCTACACCTTC. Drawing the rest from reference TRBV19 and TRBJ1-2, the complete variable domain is DGGITQSPKYLFRKEGQNVTLSCEQNLNHDAMYWYRQDPGQGLRLIYYSQIVNDFQKGDIAEGYSVSREKKESFPLTVTSAQKNPTAFYLCASSIPGTHGYTFGSGTRLTVV.

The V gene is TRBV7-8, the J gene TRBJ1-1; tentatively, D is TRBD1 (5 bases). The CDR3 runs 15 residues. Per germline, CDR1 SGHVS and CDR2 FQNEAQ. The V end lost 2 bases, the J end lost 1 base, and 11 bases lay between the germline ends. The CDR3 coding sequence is TGTGCCAGCAGCTTATGGGGGGATCAGAACACTGAAGCTTTCTTT. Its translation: CASSLWGDQNTEAFF.